The T cell receptor (beta chain) described here comes from a study of long-term antiretroviral therapy in people with HIV. V was cut by 5 bases and J by 0 bases, with 10 bases left in between. Germline V gene lookup returns CDR1 MNHNS and CDR2 SASEGT. This CDR3 spans 15 amino acids. General observations from the study: Diversity went up after ART and still fell short of transplant donor controls. Before ART, certain clones expanded, and these dominated the repertoire at all time points.

The libraries were made with immunoSEQ v3.0 at survey level. Data came from immunoSEQ multiplex PCR; TCRdb stores just in-frame clones and leaves some out. Counted here are 30,000 to 40,000 clones, 60% to 85% occurring once; the ten biggest clones make up 8% to 10%. Every one of the participants with HIV received treatment in the United States. About this clone: What it recognizes is unknown.

V is TRBV6-1 and J is TRBJ1-4, with D unclear. The source of this sequence is a woman in her forties or fifties with HIV. Specimen: unsorted PBMCs, collected 3.1 years after starting antiretroviral therapy. CDR3 protein: CASSNPGTTNEKLFF. CDR3 sequence (DNA): TGTGCCAGCAGTAACCCCGGGACAACTAATGAAAAACTGTTTTTT.